This T cell receptor beta chain was documented in a study of T-cell reconstitution after alpha-beta-depleted transplantation in children. Losses at the gene ends were 5 bases for V and 1 base for J; bases not matched to a gene: 11. Germline loops: CDR1 SGHRS, CDR2 YFSETQ. The length of the CDR3 is 17 residues. A library of TCRbeta sequences, prepared with unique molecular identifiers, was generated. TCRdb passed the PCR reads through MiXCR, listing each CDR3 protein once. The table has about a million distinct CDR3 sequences, roughly 29% seen once; the top ten hold about 28%. This clonotype was counted a few times. The antigen is not known. Study-level results: T-cell numbers and diversity, one year after transplant, stemmed largely from T cells that were newly produced.

Sequenced material: PBMCs, mostly from graft donor cells, taken 360 days after TCRalphabeta/CD19-depleted stem cell transplant. This clonotype was sampled from a boy younger than two who had a stem cell transplant for SCID, so the T cells may come from the graft donor. The chain has TRBV5-1 and TRBJ1-2; the match to TRBD1 covers 10 bases. The CDR3: CASRYAGTGAFNYGYTF. The DNA of the CDR3 is TGCGCCAGCAGATACGCCGGGACAGGGGCCTTTAACTATGGCTACACCTTC.